One T cell receptor beta chain is described in this entry. Its antigen is currently unknown. V lost 3 bases, J lost 1 base, and 19 bases lay in between. Germline V gene data show CDR1 as SGDLS and CDR2 as YYNGEE. This CDR3 contains 17 residues. These data originate in a study of T cells in Graves' hyperthyroidism and ophthalmopathy. Findings of the study overall: Classification by a 13 V-J model distinguished ophthalmopathy from stable hyperthyroidism. Most thyroid clonotypes that were expanded above 0.001 also turned up in blood.

RNA transcripts were the template for amplifying TCR beta CDR3 regions. A first-round RT-PCR of the TCR CDR3 used the HTBI primer set. One entry per CDR3 protein, called by TCRdb with MiXCR from the multiplex PCR reads. The data contain 500,000 to 700,000 distinct CDR3 sequences, roughly 17% of them singletons. Not enrolled were patients with uncontrolled infection, other autoimmune disease, pregnancy or lactation. This clonotype was obtained from a woman younger than 35 with Graves' hyperthyroidism. The sample comprised blood. V gene TRBV9 combines with J gene TRBJ2-5, with D possibly TRBD1 on 6 matching bases. CDR3 nucleotides: TGTGCCAGCAGCGCGGACTTCAGGGGTGTCGCCCAAGAGACCCAGTACTTC. Amino acid sequence: CASSADFRGVAQETQYF.